These 20 T cell receptor beta chains share one sample of origin, sequenced in a study of cytomegalovirus exposure and HLA in healthy donors. TCRdb's copy holds only in-frame clones and misses some; the assay was immunoSEQ multiplex PCR. The data contain approximately 170,000 clones, 85% of them singletons. Sequencing used PBMCs. These receptors were collected from a man between 18 and 35 years old in good health and CMV-seropositive.

The chain joins TRBV5-1 to TRBJ2-3; 9 bases line up with TRBD2. The CDR3 consists of 20 residues. The junction had 19 bases not matched to a gene; V was cut back by 2 bases and J by 3 bases. Germline-derived CDR1 and CDR2 are SGHRS and YFSETQ. In DNA form, the CDR3 reads TGCGCCAGCAGCTTCCTCCTGCGGGAGGGGGGTTCCGGGCCGACAGATACGCAGTATTTT. Residues: CASSFLLREGGSGPTDTQYF.

V is TRBV28 and J is TRBJ2-7; D may be TRBD1 (6 bases). Germline lookup yields CDR1 MDHEN and CDR2 SYDVKM. Trimming cost V 3 bases and J 3 bases, with 15 bases left between them. The CDR3 covers 15 residues. As DNA, the CDR3 is TGTGCCAGCAGTTTCGGCCCCGGACAGAGCTACGAGCAGTACTTC. Translation gives CASSFGPGQSYEQYF.

The chain employs TRBV28 and TRBJ2-7; 8 nucleotides match TRBD2. Trimming took 6 bases from V and 3 from J; bases not matched to a gene: 10. This CDR3 region has 15 residues. Germline V CDR1 and CDR2: MDHEN, SYDVKM. CDR3 nucleotides: TGTGCCAGCAGATCCGGACTAGCTGGAGACTACGAGCAGTACTTC. The encoded protein is CASRSGLAGDYEQYF.

The gene calls are TRBV27 and TRBJ2-7, with TRBD2 matching 11 bases. Germline-derived CDR1 and CDR2 are MNHEY and SMNVEV (reference sequence). Trimming cost V 5 bases and J 2 bases; bases outside gene matches: 8. CDR3 length equals 16 residues. In DNA, the CDR3 is TGTGCCAGCAGTCGATCCACTAGCGGGAGCACCTACGAGCAGTACTTC. Its translation: CASSRSTSGSTYEQYF.

This clone was observed once. This sequence joins TRBV27 and TRBJ1-1; tentative D call: TRBD1 (6 bases). The ends were cut back, 2 bases at V and 0 bases at J, with 7 bases in the middle. The length of the CDR3 is 14 residues. Germline CDR1 MNHEY, CDR2 SMNVEV (reference sequence). DNA of the CDR3: TGTGCCAGCAGTTTAGAGGGGGTGAACACTGAAGCTTTCTTT. Translation: CASSLEGVNTEAFF.

The rearrangement joins TRBV18 to TRBJ2-2; D perhaps matches TRBD1 (7 bases). V was pared by 3 bases and J by 3 bases, with 11 bases between. The CDR3 loop spans 15 amino acids. The germline V gene encodes CDR1 KGHSH and CDR2 LQKENI. The chain's CDR3 is CASSPRDSYTGELFF. DNA of the CDR3: TGTGCCAGCTCACCGCGGGACAGTTACACCGGGGAGCTGTTTTTT.

This clone was observed a handful of times. The chain couples TRBV5-1 to TRBJ2-7, with a tentative D call TRBD2 (6 bases). Germline-derived CDR1 and CDR2 are SGHRS and YFSETQ. V was cut by 4 bases and J by 5 bases, with 10 bases left in between. CDR3 length: 12 residues. The CDR3 region has the DNA TGCGCCAGCAGCGGGGGGACCGACGAGCAGTACTTC. It specifies CASSGGTDEQYF.

This chain connects TRBV18 to TRBJ1-4; D is unresolved. V was trimmed by 4 bases and J by 3 bases, leaving 9 bases between them. The CDR3 consists of 14 residues. Germline CDR1 KGHSH, CDR2 LQKENI. The CDR3 bases are TGTGCCAGCTCACTGAGGTGGGCTAATGAAAAACTGTTTTTT. It codes for CASSLRWANEKLFF.

V is TRBV11-2 and J is TRBJ2-7; 7 bases map to TRBD1. V lost 2 bases, J lost 2 bases, and 6 bases stayed unmatched. From germline, CDR1 is SGHAT and CDR2 FQNNGV. The length of the CDR3 is 15 residues. CDR3 residues: CASSLSQGVPYEQYF. The DNA for the CDR3 is TGTGCCAGCAGCTTATCCCAGGGGGTCCCCTACGAGCAGTACTTC.

This chain uses TRBV28 with TRBJ2-7, with 7 bases fitting TRBD2. Germline trimming cut 5 bases from V and 3 bases from J; bases unmatched to any gene: 4. CDR3 length equals 13 residues. The germline CDR1 and CDR2 sequences are MDHEN and SYDVKM. CDR3 residues: CASSVPGGYEQYF. The CDR3 DNA sequence: TGTGCCAGCAGTGTCCCGGGGGGCTACGAGCAGTACTTC.

CDR3 amino acids: CASSRTAPNTEAFF. CDR3 coding DNA: TGTGCCAGCAGCCGGACAGCACCAAACACTGAAGCTTTCTTT. J is TRBJ1-1 and V is TRBV7-9, with D perhaps TRBD1 (6 bases). Trimming cost V 5 bases and J 2 bases, with 12 bases left between them. CDR3 length: 14 residues. The germline V gene has CDR1 SEHNR and CDR2 FQNEAQ (reference sequence).

This chain joins TRBV6-1 and TRBJ2-2, with a tentative D call TRBD1 (8 bases). Trimming took off 8 bases at V and 4 bases at J, with 17 bases between the two ends. CDR1 and CDR2 (germline): MNHNS, SASEGT. The CDR3 extends over 15 amino acids. For the CDR3, the DNA is TGTGCCAGCCAAGGACAGGGAGGGGCCACCGGGGAGCTGTTTTTT. Translating gives CASQGQGGATGELFF.

This clone was observed a handful of times. The CDR3 bases are TGTGCCAGTAGTGGTCAGTACTCTGGAAACACCATATATTTT. This codes for CASSGQYSGNTIYF. This sequence joins TRBV19 and TRBJ1-3; the D is unclear. The CDR3 is 14 amino acids. The V and J ends lost 5 bases and 0 bases respectively, with 8 bases between them. Germline loops: CDR1 LNHDA, CDR2 SQIVND (reference sequence).

The chain employs TRBV6-1 and TRBJ2-1, with D unresolved. CDR3 length: 12 residues. Between the trimmed V and J ends, which lost 2 bases and 8 bases, there was a span of 7 bases. CDR1 and CDR2 from the germline V gene are MNHNS and SASEGT. This chain's CDR3 is CASSERVYEQFF. The CDR3 nucleotides read TGTGCCAGCAGTGAAAGAGTCTATGAGCAGTTCTTC.

This clone was seen a few times. The rearrangement links TRBV2 to TRBJ2-6, with a weak D call TRBD1 (6 bases). V lost 8 bases to trimming and J lost 2 bases, with 16 bases between them. The CDR3 runs to 16 residues. From germline, CDR1 is SNHLY and CDR2 FYNNEI. The CDR3 DNA follows: TGTGCCAGCGCGACAGGCCTGACTGCTGGGGCCAACGTCCTGACTTTC. It yields the protein CASATGLTAGANVLTF.

The chain employs TRBV5-1 and TRBJ1-6; D is possibly TRBD1 (5 bases). V lost 1 base and J lost 10, with 21 bases in between. This CDR3 region has 17 residues. Germline V gene sequence: CDR1 SGHRS, CDR2 YFSETQ. CDR3 nucleotide sequence: TGCGCCAGCAGCTTGCCGGGGGGTGGGGGTAAGATATCACCCCTCCACTTT. Protein: CASSLPGGGGKISPLHF.

CDR3 in DNA: TGTGCCAGCAGAGGAGCGGACAGGGGAACGAATGGCTACACCTTC. Translation: CASRGADRGTNGYTF. The V and J genes are TRBV28 and TRBJ1-2, with 9 bases lining up with TRBD1. Losses at the gene ends were 6 bases for V and 6 bases for J; bases not matched to a gene: 11. The CDR3 has 15 residues. Germline V gives CDR1 MDHEN, CDR2 SYDVKM.

CDR3 coding DNA: TGTGCCAGCAGCTTAGGGGCTGCTTTGAACTATGGCTACACCTTC. Its protein is CASSLGAALNYGYTF. This chain joins TRBV7-9 and TRBJ1-2; unclear D gene. This CDR3 region has 15 residues. Germline V gives CDR1 SEHNR, CDR2 FQNEAQ (reference sequence). V lost 1 base and J 2 bases, leaving 11 bases between the germline ends.

This chain connects TRBV27 to TRBJ1-1; D unresolved. The CDR3 loop spans 13 amino acids. Trimming shortened V by 7 bases and J by 1 base, and 10 bases separated the two germline ends. Germline CDR1 MNHEY, CDR2 SMNVEV (reference sequence). The CDR3 protein is CASTSVRNTEAFF. The CDR3 DNA reads TGTGCCAGCACCTCGGTCCGGAACACTGAAGCTTTCTTT.

The chain uses TRBV5-4 and TRBJ1-3; the D is unclear. The germline V gene encodes CDR1 SGHNT and CDR2 YYREEE (reference sequence). The V end lost 5 bases, the J end lost 3 bases, and 9 bases lay between the germline ends. The CDR3 runs 13 residues. The CDR3 here is CASSEGSGNTIYF. The CDR3 DNA follows: TGTGCCAGCAGTGAAGGGAGTGGAAACACCATATATTTT. The whole variable domain, remainder taken from reference TRBV5-4 and TRBJ1-3, is ETGVTQSPTHLIKTRGQQVTLRCSSQSGHNTVSWYQQALGQGPQFIFQYYREEENGRGNFPPRFSGLQFPNYSSELNVNALELDDSALYLCASSEGSGNTIYFGEGSWLTVV.